Included here is one T cell receptor (beta chain) sequence, with context. It has no known antigen specificity. Per-nucleotide qualities are absent, and no much larger clonotype sits a single base away. This sample was taken from a study of blood T cell repertoires in COVID-19 (dated by TCRdb to 2018 to 2020). For context, the study as a whole: Collaborator samples came from the United States, Italy and Spain and covered acute and convalescent phases of COVID-19. The material from the prospective study consisted of cDNA or gDNA derived from T cells, B-cell-depleted T cells, or PBMCs. The dataset comprised deeply sampled blood TCRbeta repertoires from subjects exposed to, actively infected with, or recovered from COVID-19. The repertoires were released in a freely available public database meant as a resource for research on the immune response to SARS-CoV-2. The samples were drawn from the first 160 participants of the ongoing ImmuneRACE study and from about 1,200 subjects provided by 6 global collaborators. The sample metadata nearly always contained a de-identified subject ID, COVID-19 status, age in years and sex. HLA class I and class II types, where available, came from metadata supplied by the sample provider rather than from assay-based typing. Points the paper makes about the study in general: How much clinical and demographic metadata was included differed by source and by participant, and the metadata was provided uncurated.

One collaborating source in Seattle enrolled patients while the patients were actively infected and followed the patients over time throughout the course of disease. The collaborating institutions used their own protocols to collect whole blood in K2EDTA tubes. For TCRbeta analysis, collaborators shipped samples as frozen whole blood, isolated PBMCs, or DNA extracted from either of those sample types. TCRbeta CDR3 regions were amplified from genomic DNA using the immunoSEQ Assay, a bias-controlled multiplex PCR. As for the original processing: The number of nucleated cells in each sample was estimated from the amplification of reference gene primers within the assay. Sequence reads were collapsed and filtered to measure the absolute abundance of every unique TCRbeta CDR3 rearrangement. For each sample, productive Simpson clonality was calculated by taking the square root of Simpson's diversity index across productive rearrangements. TCRdb took over this immuneACCESS table, retaining in-frame rearrangements with V and J assigned. Such tables are incomplete; in checked studies, under half of the missing clones stem from an unresolved V gene, and the remainder is unexplained. D and trimming come from the DNA, and the V and J calls and clone size come from that table. A total of some 300,000 clones appear in this sample, 75% to 90% of them only once. 13% of the sample is held by the ten biggest clonotypes.

Its CDR3 holds 14 amino acids, cysteine through phenylalanine. The CDR3 DNA has 42 bases and is translated from base 1. V is reduced by 8 bases and J by 4 bases, leaving a spacing of 15 bases between them. From a lookup of the germline V gene, CDR1 and CDR2 are ENHRY and SYGVKD. This clonotype was obtained from a woman aged 70-85 years with COVID-19, enrolled during active disease. The chain employs TRBV10-3 and TRBJ2-1, with TRBD2 perhaps the D gene, on 7 matching bases. Input material: peripheral blood. The DNA sequence is TGTGCCATCCAGTTGGGGGGGGCGTACAATGAGCAGTTCTTC. Translation gives CAIQLGGAYNEQFF.